One and the same sample provided the 17 T cell receptor beta chains below, sequenced in a study of blood T cell repertoires in COVID-19. The method was immunoSEQ multiplex PCR; TCRdb's version includes in-frame clones alone and lacks a portion of them. The sample carries some 190,000 clones, 80% to 90% recorded once. The sample consisted of peripheral blood. The receptors were gathered from a human donor in a cohort sampled during active COVID-19.

The chain employs TRBV2 and TRBJ2-1, with unresolved D. Germline CDR1 and CDR2: SNHLY and FYNNEI. This CDR3 region has 14 residues. V lost 8 bases to trimming and J lost 3 bases, with 14 bases between them. CDR3 protein: CASVVRVNYNEQFF. CDR3 in DNA: TGTGCCAGCGTGGTCCGGGTCAACTACAATGAGCAGTTCTTC.

The gene calls are TRBV24-1 and TRBJ2-1; the D gene is possibly TRBD1 (6 bases). The CDR3 spans 13 residues. V was shortened by 6 bases and J by 6 bases, with 11 bases between the two germline ends. CDR1 KGHDR and CDR2 SFDVKD come from the germline V gene. The CDR3: CATSIPGANEQFF. The CDR3 nucleotides read TGTGCCACCAGTATTCCAGGGGCCAATGAGCAGTTCTTC.

This sequence joins TRBV5-1 and TRBJ1-2; D is uncertain. Trimming left V 4 bases short and J 0 bases short, with 7 bases between. Germline-derived CDR1 and CDR2 are SGHRS and YFSETQ. This CDR3 contains 13 residues. This chain's CDR3 is CASSPEANYGYTF. The CDR3 bases are TGCGCCAGCAGCCCAGAGGCTAACTATGGCTACACCTTC.

V gene TRBV7-8 combines with J gene TRBJ2-5; 8 nucleotides align to TRBD2. The CDR3 has 16 amino acids. CDR1 SGHVS and CDR2 FQNEAQ come from the germline V gene. V lost 8 bases and J lost 5; bases outside the gene matches: 16. CDR3 DNA: TGTGCCAGCCGCCGTTGGACGGGGGGGCTAAGGGAGACCCAGTACTTC. It is translated as CASRRWTGGLRETQYF.

The chain is built from TRBV14 and TRBJ1-2; D is possibly TRBD1 (6 bases). The germline gives CDR1 SGHDN, CDR2 FVKESK. The germline V and J ends were trimmed by 1 base and 5 bases, with 11 bases remaining between them. The CDR3 consists of 14 residues. CDR3 nucleotide sequence: TGTGCCAGCAGCCAAGTGGGGGCGTGGTATGGCTACACCTTC. Its translation is CASSQVGAWYGYTF.

The chain has TRBV7-9 and TRBJ1-4, with 7 nucleotides matching TRBD1. CDR1 SEHNR and CDR2 FQNEAQ come from the germline V gene (reference sequence). Trimming cost V 4 bases and J 4 bases; bases outside gene matches: 3. This CDR3 comprises 14 residues. In DNA form, the CDR3 reads TGTGCCAGCAGCTCCCGGGACAGTAATGAAAAACTGTTTTTT. Amino acids: CASSSRDSNEKLFF.

The chain carries TRBV6-5 and TRBJ1-5; 8 nucleotides line up with TRBD1. The CDR3 is 14 amino acids. After removal of 5 bases from V and 6 bases from J, the junction contained 6 bases not matched to a gene. Germline CDR1 MNHEY, CDR2 SVGAGI. The CDR3 nucleotides are TGTGCCAGCAGTCCAAGGACAGGGCGTCAGCCCCAGCATTTT. Translation: CASSPRTGRQPQHF.

This chain joins TRBV19 and TRBJ2-7; D not certain. CDR3 size: 13 residues. CDR1 is LNHDA and CDR2 is SQIVND in the germline V gene (reference sequence). V shed 5 bases and J shed 0 bases, with 8 bases lying between them. CDR3 residues: CASSQETSYEQYF. For the CDR3, the DNA is TGTGCCAGTAGTCAGGAAACCTCCTACGAGCAGTACTTC.

The chain is built from TRBV5-8 and TRBJ2-1; D not resolved. With 0 bases removed from V and 10 bases from J, the gap between germline ends came to 5 bases. This CDR3 spans 11 amino acids. Germline V gene sequence: CDR1 SGHTS, CDR2 YDEGEE. The CDR3 DNA reads as TGTGCCAGCAGCTTGGTCCCGGAGCAGTTCTTC. It codes for CASSLVPEQFF.

The V call is TRBV19, the J call TRBJ2-2, with D possibly matching TRBD2 (6 bases). Germline loops: CDR1 LNHDA, CDR2 SQIVND (reference sequence). The CDR3 covers 14 residues. The ends were cut back, 6 bases at V and 6 bases at J, with 14 bases in the middle. CDR3 DNA sequence: TGTGCCAGTAGCCGGAGCAGGGAGGCCGGGGAGCTGTTTTTT. Protein product: CASSRSREAGELFF.

This chain joins TRBV7-6 and TRBJ2-3; 15 bases align to TRBD2. Germline V lookup: CDR1 SGHVS, CDR2 FNYEAQ. The V segment lost 5 bases and the J segment 0 bases; nucleotides outside the gene matches: 3. The CDR3 is 17 residues long. This CDR3 reads CASSLGLAGGSTDTQYF. In DNA, the CDR3 is TGTGCCAGCAGCCTAGGACTAGCGGGGGGGAGCACAGATACGCAGTATTTT.

The rearrangement joins TRBV27 to TRBJ1-1; D remains unclear. Trimming removed 6 bases from V and 10 bases from J, with 12 bases in between. The CDR3 loop spans 11 amino acids. Germline V lookup: CDR1 MNHEY, CDR2 SMNVEV (reference sequence). The CDR3 region has the DNA TGTGCCAGCAGCTCAATGGTCGGAGCTTTCTTT. Its translation is CASSSMVGAFF.

The V gene is TRBV5-5, the J gene TRBJ1-2, with 8 positions matching TRBD1. The CDR3 consists of 13 residues. V lost 1 base and J lost 7; bases outside the gene matches: 3. Germline V gene lookup returns CDR1 SGHKS and CDR2 YYEKEE (reference sequence). This chain's CDR3 is CASSLPGGAGYTF. CDR3 sequence (DNA): TGTGCCAGCAGCTTGCCAGGGGGCGCTGGCTACACCTTC.

The genes are TRBV29-1 and TRBJ1-2; the D gene is possibly TRBD1 (6 bases). The CDR3 is made up of 12 amino acids. V lost 4 bases, J lost 5 bases, and 11 bases lay in between. The V gene's germline CDR1 is SQVTM and CDR2 ANQGSEA. CDR3 nucleotides: TGCAGCGTTGCCGACAGGACATATGGCTACACCTTC. It is translated as CSVADRTYGYTF.

This chain joins TRBV19 and TRBJ2-7, with TRBD2 identical over 8 bases. The germline CDR1 and CDR2 sequences are LNHDA and SQIVND (reference sequence). The J segment lost 3 bases and the V segment lost 6 bases, leaving 10 bases of the junction unmatched. CDR3 size: 15 residues. The CDR3 DNA reads TGTGCCAGTAGCACCCGAATAGCGGGAAGCTACGAGCAGTACTTC. Its translation is CASSTRIAGSYEQYF.

The chain links TRBV29-1 to TRBJ1-1; 9 bases line up with TRBD1. Germline V CDR1 and CDR2: SQVTM, ANQGSEA. This CDR3 spans 15 amino acids. V shed 3 bases and J 5 bases; nucleotides not matched to a gene: 10. In DNA, the CDR3 is TGCAGCGTTGACGGCAAACAGGGGGCTTGGACTGAAGCTTTCTTT. It is translated as CSVDGKQGAWTEAFF.

J is TRBJ1-1 and V is TRBV10-1, with D possibly matching TRBD1 (6 bases). The CDR3 totals 14 residues. Germline CDR1 and CDR2: WNHNN and SYGVQD (reference sequence). Trimming left V 6 bases short and J 6 bases short, with 17 bases between. CDR3: CASRRGSVRAEAFF. CDR3 DNA: TGCGCCAGCAGGAGGGGGTCAGTACGGGCTGAAGCTTTCTTT.